These 31 T cell receptor beta chains were all obtained from the same sample, sequenced in a study of OX40 agonist ivuxolimab in advanced cancers. Here immunoSEQ multiplex PCR was the method, and the copy in TCRdb shows in-frame clones only, minus some. The repertoire includes 77,000 or so clones, around 92% of them detected once, and about 0.54% sits in the top ten. The sample here was CD4+ or CD8+ T cells sorted from blood, taken in a trial of the OX40 agonist ivuxolimab. Receptors originate from an adult with an advanced solid tumor such as melanoma, head and neck, liver or kidney cancer.

This clone was detected only once. The V and J genes are TRBV11-3 and TRBJ2-7; D call uncertain. CDR3 length equals 13 residues. Germline V CDR1 and CDR2: SGHNT, YENEEA. V lost 1 base to trimming and J lost 7 bases, with 11 bases between them. CDR3 in amino acids: CASSLAAPGEQYF. CDR3 DNA: TGTGCCAGCAGCTTAGCCGCACCTGGGGAGCAGTACTTC.

The chain carries TRBV11-2 and TRBJ1-2; 7 bases align to TRBD1. Trimming took 8 bases from V and 2 from J; bases not matched to a gene: 14. The CDR3 has 16 amino acids. The germline gives CDR1 SGHAT, CDR2 FQNNGV. The CDR3 sequence is CASGPFRDRLNYGYTF. The CDR3 DNA sequence: TGTGCCAGCGGACCCTTCAGGGACAGATTAAACTATGGCTACACCTTC.

The chain couples TRBV11-3 to TRBJ2-2; a possible D gene is TRBD1 (6 bases). The ends were cut back, 5 bases at V and 3 bases at J, with 13 bases in the middle. From germline, CDR1 is SGHNT and CDR2 YENEEA. CDR3 length: 15 amino acids. In DNA form, the CDR3 reads TGTGCCAGCAGCGCTGACAGGACGGACACCGGGGAGCTGTTTTTT. Its protein is CASSADRTDTGELFF.

V gene TRBV5-5 combines with J gene TRBJ1-2, with unresolved D. Trimming took off 0 bases at V and 2 bases at J, with 11 bases between the two ends. The CDR3 runs 15 residues. Germline values: CDR1 SGHKS, CDR2 YYEKEE (reference sequence). The CDR3 DNA follows: TGTGCCAGCAGCTTGGCCAACATAGGGAACTATGGCTACACCTTC. Amino acid sequence: CASSLANIGNYGYTF.

The gene calls are TRBV5-5 and TRBJ1-2; no clear D gene. V was cut by 5 bases and J by 8 bases, with 19 bases left in between. CDR1 SGHKS and CDR2 YYEKEE come from the germline V gene (reference sequence). The CDR3 has 14 amino acids. The CDR3 reads CASSPDGVLQGYTF. The CDR3 bases are TGTGCCAGCAGTCCGGACGGTGTTCTGCAAGGCTACACCTTC.

The CDR3 nucleotides read TGTGCCTGGAGTATCCGGGGAGCGGGATCCTACGAGCAGTACTTC. Translation: CAWSIRGAGSYEQYF. This chain links TRBV30 with TRBJ2-7; 7 bases align to TRBD2. The trim removed 2 bases at V and 1 base at J, leaving 8 bases unmatched. Germline V gene data show CDR1 as GTSNPN and CDR2 as SVGIG (reference sequence). The CDR3 spans 15 residues.

About this clone: One end of the junction is discordant with germline, which a read error may explain. The chain is built from TRBV6-6 and TRBJ2-4, with D possibly matching TRBD2 (5 bases). There are 10 residues in the CDR3. Germline V gene data show CDR1 as MNHNY and CDR2 as SVGAGI (reference sequence). The CDR3 DNA is TGTGCCAGCAGTCGGAGAGGGCGCGGCTTC. As protein: CASSRRGRGF.

V is TRBV14 and J is TRBJ2-1, with D possibly TRBD2 on 6 matching bases. The germline gives CDR1 SGHDN, CDR2 FVKESK. The CDR3 consists of 16 residues. Trimming took 0 bases from V and 7 from J, leaving 16 bases between them. The CDR3 sequence: CASSQDLGSIVNEQFF. The CDR3 coding sequence is TGTGCCAGCAGCCAAGATCTCGGGAGTATAGTTAATGAGCAGTTCTTC.

A single count supports this clone. The V gene is TRBV5-4, the J gene TRBJ2-3; 8 nucleotides agree with TRBD2. CDR3 size: 15 residues. Germline V lookup: CDR1 SGHNT, CDR2 YYREEE (reference sequence). V was pared by 0 bases and J by 8 bases, with 8 bases of the junction left unmatched. The CDR3 coding sequence is TGTGCCAGCAGCTTGGCCAAAGCGGGAGAGCGTACGCAGTATTTT. It codes for CASSLAKAGERTQYF.

The chain joins TRBV18 to TRBJ1-2; D not resolved. This CDR3 is built from 15 residues. Trimming left V 3 bases short and J 1 base short, with 12 bases between. The germline V gene has CDR1 KGHSH and CDR2 LQKENI. The CDR3 bases are TGTGCCAGCTCACCTGGGAGTGGGGTTAACTATGGCTACACCTTC. Its protein is CASSPGSGVNYGYTF.

This rearrangement joins TRBV21-1 to TRBJ2-1; whether TRBD1, the table's D call, matches the DNA was not checked. TRBV21-1 is deemed a pseudogene. The CDR3 totals 14 residues. CDR3: CAIVPGLGINEQFF. The CDR3 coding sequence is TGTGCCATCGTCCCAGGGCTGGGGATAAATGAGCAGTTCTTC.

The rearrangement links TRBV13 to TRBJ2-7; 7 bases agree with TRBD1. Germline values: CDR1 PRHDT, CDR2 FYEKMQ (reference sequence). This CDR3 comprises 16 residues. Unmatched junction bases numbered 11, after V lost 1 base and J lost 5 bases. The CDR3 DNA is TGTGCCAGCAGCTTAGAGTTGAGGGGGCCCATCCACGAGCAGTACTTC. Protein: CASSLELRGPIHEQYF.

The genes are TRBV27 and TRBJ1-6; TRBD1 matches at 8 bases. V dropped 4 bases and J dropped 8; count of bases not matched to a gene: 7. Germline CDR1 is MNHEY and CDR2 is SMNVEV (reference sequence). The CDR3 consists of 15 residues. The CDR3 spells CASSWTGFEYSPLHF. CDR3 coding DNA: TGTGCCAGCAGTTGGACAGGGTTTGAGTATTCACCCCTCCACTTT.

This clone was seen once. This chain joins TRBV15 and TRBJ1-1; no clear D gene. CDR1 and CDR2 (germline): LNHNV, YYDKDF (reference sequence). V lost 5 bases, J lost 5 bases, and 21 bases lay in between. The CDR3 is 16 residues long. The CDR3, as DNA: TGTGCCACCAGCTCCCGTAGAGGGCAAGGCCTAACTGAAGCTTTCTTT. It encodes CATSSRRGQGLTEAFF.

This clone was seen only once. The chain joins TRBV5-8 to TRBJ2-7; perhaps TRBD2 as D (6 bases). The germline V and J ends were trimmed by 4 bases and 7 bases, with 21 bases remaining between them. The CDR3 is 15 amino acids. Germline V gives CDR1 SGHTS, CDR2 YDEGEE. CDR3 sequence reads: CASSLEAGTPGEQYF. CDR3 coding DNA: TGTGCCAGCAGCCTGGAGGCCGGGACTCCGGGTGAGCAGTACTTC.

The chain carries TRBV4-1 and TRBJ2-7; TRBD2 might be the D (7 bases). The length of the CDR3 is 15 residues. V lost 4 bases and J 4 bases, leaving 17 bases between the germline ends. Germline-derived CDR1 and CDR2 are MGHRA and YSYEKL. The CDR3: CASSPRTAGSYEQYF. CDR3 DNA: TGCGCCAGCAGCCCCCGGACAGCGGGAAGTTACGAGCAGTACTTC.

This clone has a single count. In DNA, the CDR3 is TGTGCCAGCAGCTTGGCTGGCCGGATCTACGAGCAGTACTTC. Translated: CASSLAGRIYEQYF. The chain combines TRBV5-4 with TRBJ2-7; D gene unclear. The length of the CDR3 is 14 residues. The germline gives CDR1 SGHNT, CDR2 YYREEE (reference sequence). V lost 0 bases to trimming and J lost 3 bases, with 10 bases between them. The whole variable domain, filled in from reference TRBV5-4 and TRBJ2-7, reads ETGVTQSPTHLIKTRGQQVTLRCSSQSGHNTVSWYQQALGQGPQFIFQYYREEENGRGNFPPRFSGLQFPNYSSELNVNALELDDSALYLCASSLAGRIYEQYFGPGTRLTVT.

V gene TRBV6-1 combines with J gene TRBJ2-4, with TRBD1 identical over 10 bases. The V and J ends lost 5 bases and 5 bases, in that order; junction bases with no gene match: 6. The germline gives CDR1 MNHNS, CDR2 SASEGT. The CDR3 is made up of 15 amino acids. CDR3 in amino acids: CASSPRDRGQNIQYF. CDR3 in DNA: TGTGCCAGCAGTCCGAGGGACAGGGGCCAAAACATTCAGTACTTC.

V gene TRBV30 combines with J gene TRBJ2-7; 8 bases fit TRBD2. Germline trimming cut 4 bases from V and 6 bases from J; bases unmatched to any gene: 5. Germline assignment: CDR1 GTSNPN and CDR2 SVGIG (reference sequence). The length of the CDR3 is 12 residues. CDR3 nucleotide sequence: TGTGCCTGGACGGGACTAGTAACCGAGCAGTACTTC. Residues: CAWTGLVTEQYF.

The chain combines TRBV7-9 with TRBJ1-1; the D gene is possibly TRBD1 (6 bases). CDR1 is SEHNR and CDR2 is FQNEAQ in the germline V gene (reference sequence). Trimming stripped 3 bases from V and 0 bases from J, with 11 bases between. This CDR3 has 15 amino acids. The CDR3 DNA reads as TGTGCCAGCAGCTTCGTAGGGGGAATGAACACTGAAGCTTTCTTT. This codes for CASSFVGGMNTEAFF.

The V call is TRBV6-6, the J call TRBJ2-1, with 12 bases matching TRBD2. V lost 5 bases and J lost 10; bases outside the gene matches: 9. CDR1 is MNHNY, CDR2 SVGAGI, per germline (reference sequence). This CDR3 region has 15 residues. CDR3: CASSPPSGRAREQFF. The CDR3 bases are TGTGCCAGCAGTCCTCCTAGCGGGAGGGCCCGGGAGCAGTTCTTC.

The chain joins TRBV19 to TRBJ1-1, with 9 bases matching TRBD1. V shed 5 bases and J 1 base; nucleotides not matched to a gene: 8. The CDR3 is made up of 16 amino acids. Germline CDR1 is LNHDA and CDR2 is SQIVND (reference sequence). The DNA for the CDR3 is TGTGCCAGTAGTGCCCAACAGGGGGCCAGGAACACTGAAGCTTTCTTT. The encoded protein is CASSAQQGARNTEAFF.

The chain recombines TRBV25-1 with TRBJ1-1; perhaps TRBD1 as D (6 bases). Trimming took off 0 bases at V and 7 bases at J, with 15 bases between the two ends. This CDR3 spans 15 amino acids. Per the germline V gene, CDR1 is MGHDK and CDR2 is SYGVNS. CDR3 bases: TGTGCCAGCAGTGAATATACGGCAGGGGCGAGTGAAGCTTTCTTT. Its protein is CASSEYTAGASEAFF.

This rearrangement joins TRBV4-2 to TRBJ2-3; maybe TRBD2 (5 bases). The V gene's germline CDR1 is LGHNA and CDR2 YNFKEQ. The CDR3 has 17 residues. V was cut by 4 bases and J by 4 bases, with 21 bases left in between. CDR3 in amino acids: CASSPISGVGGPDTQYF. CDR3 in DNA: TGTGCCAGCAGCCCCATTTCGGGTGTAGGAGGCCCAGATACGCAGTATTTT.

The chain links TRBV11-3 to TRBJ2-2; 8 bases are shared with TRBD1. The CDR3 is 14 residues long. Trimming removed 5 bases from V and 11 bases from J; junction bases left unmatched: 10. The germline V gene encodes CDR1 SGHNT and CDR2 YENEEA. The CDR3 nucleotides are TGTGCCAGCAGCCCCGGACAGGGACGCCAAGAGCTGTTTTTT. Translation gives CASSPGQGRQELFF.

The chain has TRBV27 and TRBJ2-1; D not certain. V was pared by 7 bases and J by 4 bases, with 11 bases between. The CDR3 extends over 13 amino acids. Germline values: CDR1 MNHEY, CDR2 SMNVEV (reference sequence). CDR3 nucleotide sequence: TGTGCCAGCACCCCCGGGCCGTACAATGAGCAGTTCTTC. As protein: CASTPGPYNEQFF.

This clone was observed a single time. The V call is TRBV6-4, the J call TRBJ2-7; the D gene is possibly TRBD1 (5 bases). V was cut by 10 bases and J by 0 bases, with 13 bases left in between. The CDR3 contains 13 residues. Germline V CDR1 and CDR2: MRHNA, SNTAGT. CDR3 region: CANGQATSYEQYF. In DNA, the CDR3 is TGTGCCAACGGACAAGCCACCTCCTACGAGCAGTACTTC.

A single count supports this clone. The J gene is TRBJ2-7, the V gene TRBV5-1, with 7 bases matching TRBD1. The germline gives CDR1 SGHRS, CDR2 YFSETQ. CDR3 length: 14 residues. V shed 2 bases, J shed 5 bases, and the junction held 7 bases outside the gene matches. Here the CDR3 reads CASSFGTVLDEQYF. CDR3 coding DNA: TGCGCCAGCAGCTTCGGGACAGTGTTGGACGAGCAGTACTTC.

This CDR3 is CASSLAGRVSSYEQYF. DNA of the CDR3: TGTGCCAGCAGCTTAGCCGGGCGGGTCAGCTCCTACGAGCAGTACTTC. V and J are TRBV7-9 and TRBJ2-7; a possible D gene is TRBD2 (5 bases). Between the trimmed V and J ends, which lost 0 bases and 0 bases, there was a span of 12 bases. Germline V lookup: CDR1 SEHNR, CDR2 FQNEAQ (reference sequence). The CDR3 has 16 residues.

The chain has TRBV27 and TRBJ2-7; 9 bases map to TRBD2. V shed 5 bases and J 0 bases; nucleotides not matched to a gene: 14. CDR3 length: 18 residues. Germline CDR1 is MNHEY and CDR2 is SMNVEV (reference sequence). The CDR3 sequence: CASSPRGGRAASSYEQYF. CDR3 DNA: TGTGCCAGCAGTCCGCGAGGCGGGAGGGCCGCGAGCTCCTACGAGCAGTACTTC.

The genes are TRBV7-2 and TRBJ2-3; 9 bases match TRBD1. Trimming at V came to 5 bases and at J to 1 base, leaving 7 bases not matched to a gene. This CDR3 has 16 residues. Germline lookup yields CDR1 SGHTA and CDR2 FQGNSA. The chain's CDR3 is CASSVVDRGGTDTQYF. CDR3 nucleotides: TGTGCCAGCAGCGTCGTGGACAGGGGTGGCACAGATACGCAGTATTTT.